This T cell receptor (beta chain) derives from a study of control samples from healthy donors and cancer patients. The method was immunoSEQ multiplex PCR; TCRdb's version includes in-frame clones alone and lacks a portion of them. This sample carries 99,000 or so clones, 83% of them seen once, and the ten largest clones take around 14%. CDR1 and CDR2 from the germline V gene are SGHRS and YFSETQ. Trimming stripped 1 base from V and 3 bases from J, with 13 bases between. CDR3 length: 16 residues. This clone has a handful of counts. The source material was blood. This TCR was recovered from a woman aged 45-65 years in good health. V is TRBV5-1 and J is TRBJ2-2; TRBD1 is a possible D gene (5 bases). CDR3 bases: TGCGCCAGCAGCTTGCAGGGTCGTGTTTACACCGGGGAGCTGTTTTTT. The encoded protein is CASSLQGRVYTGELFF.